A single sample is the source of the 28 T cell receptor beta chains below, sequenced in a study of follicular helper T cells after annual influenza vaccination. Repertoires were generated with immunoSEQ multiplex PCR, while TCRdb's copy carries only in-frame clones and drops some. The table includes 6,000 to 7,000 clones, roughly 84% detected once. Indicated time point: 2015-2016 season, 7 days after influenza vaccination. Sequences were derived from CXCR5+ CD38- circulating T follicular helper cells from blood, sampled 7 days after influenza vaccination. Indicated subset: circulating Tfh, non-naive CD4+CXCR5+PD-1+ (ICOS+CD38+ or ICOS-CD38-). The source is an adult who received the influenza vaccine.

The gene calls are TRBV2 and TRBJ1-2, with D uncertain. The V gene lost 6 bases and the J gene lost 3 bases, with 8 bases spanning the gap. Looked up from germline, CDR1 is SNHLY and CDR2 is FYNNEI. CDR3 length equals 12 residues. CDR3 in amino acids: CASSSGHYGYTF. DNA of the CDR3: TGTGCCAGCAGCAGCGGACACTATGGCTACACCTTC.

The CDR3 region is CASSPGLEVSYEQYF. CDR3 nucleotide sequence: TGTGCCAGCAGCCCCGGACTAGAGGTCTCCTACGAGCAGTACTTC. The chain links TRBV9 to TRBJ2-7; 7 nucleotides match TRBD2. Trimming took 4 bases from V and 0 from J; bases not matched to a gene: 7. Per the germline V gene, CDR1 is SGDLS and CDR2 is YYNGEE. This CDR3 comprises 15 residues.

The V gene is TRBV19, the J gene TRBJ2-3; 8 bases align to TRBD2. Per the germline V gene, CDR1 is LNHDA and CDR2 is SQIVND (reference sequence). The V segment lost 5 bases and the J segment 6 bases; nucleotides outside the gene matches: 10. The CDR3 is 15 amino acids. The CDR3 loop reads CASSWGAGDSDTQYF. CDR3 DNA: TGTGCCAGTAGTTGGGGAGCGGGAGATTCGGATACGCAGTATTTT.

V gene TRBV27 combines with J gene TRBJ2-1; a possible D gene is TRBD1 (7 bases). The V end was cut by 0 bases, the J end by 6 bases, with 18 bases between. Germline CDR1 and CDR2: MNHEY and SMNVEV (reference sequence). The CDR3 runs to 17 residues. The CDR3 reads CASSLSRLEGARNEQFF. The CDR3 bases are TGTGCCAGCAGTTTATCGAGATTGGAGGGGGCGCGCAATGAGCAGTTCTTC.

The J gene is TRBJ2-1, the V gene TRBV5-6; maybe TRBD2 (5 bases). Trimming left V 4 bases short and J 0 bases short, with 11 bases between. CDR3 length equals 15 residues. Germline CDR1 SGHDT, CDR2 YYEEEE. CDR3 sequence: CASSRTRVSYNEQFF. CDR3 DNA sequence: TGTGCCAGCAGCCGTACTAGGGTCTCCTACAATGAGCAGTTCTTC.

The rearrangement links TRBV2 to TRBJ1-1, with D possibly being TRBD1 (5 bases). Trimming shortened V by 6 bases and J by 5 bases, and 16 bases separated the two germline ends. The germline CDR1 and CDR2 sequences are SNHLY and FYNNEI. The CDR3 sequence is 14 residues long. The CDR3 sequence: CASRAYGGPTEAFF. CDR3 DNA sequence: TGTGCCAGCAGAGCCTACGGGGGTCCGACTGAAGCTTTCTTT.

The J gene is TRBJ1-2, the V gene TRBV5-1; weak D call: TRBD1 (5 bases). V was clipped by 7 bases and J by 3 bases, with 16 bases between them. Germline V gives CDR1 SGHRS, CDR2 YFSETQ. This CDR3 is 14 amino acids long. CDR3 residues: CASEPGQGYYGYTF. The CDR3 nucleotides read TGCGCCAGCGAGCCAGGGCAGGGCTACTATGGCTACACCTTC.

The rearrangement links TRBV5-1 to TRBJ1-4, with D perhaps TRBD1 (5 bases). This CDR3 is 14 amino acids long. Germline lookup yields CDR1 SGHRS and CDR2 YFSETQ. V lost 4 bases and J lost 5, with 12 bases in between. This chain's CDR3 is CASSVRGENEKLFF. The CDR3 DNA sequence: TGCGCCAGCAGCGTACGAGGGGAGAATGAAAAACTGTTTTTT. Based on the CDR3 plus reference TRBV5-1 and TRBJ1-4, the full variable domain is KAGVTQTPRYLIKTRGQQVTLSCSPISGHRSVSWYQQTPGQGLQFLFEYFSETQRNKGNFPGRFSGRQFSNSRSEMNVSTLELGDSALYLCASSVRGENEKLFFGSGTQLSVL.

The chain employs TRBV5-4 and TRBJ2-7, with TRBD1 matching 11 bases. Trimming at V came to 4 bases and at J to 6 bases, leaving 9 bases not matched to a gene. The CDR3 extends over 15 amino acids. Looked up from germline, CDR1 is SGHNT and CDR2 is YYREEE (reference sequence). CDR3 amino acids: CASSQPGQGVGEQYF. In DNA form, the CDR3 reads TGTGCCAGCAGCCAACCGGGACAGGGGGTTGGCGAGCAGTACTTC.

The chain uses TRBV29-1 and TRBJ2-7; a weak D match, TRBD2 (6 bases). The CDR3 is made up of 11 amino acids. V gave up 3 bases and J gave up 6 bases, with 9 bases separating them. Looked up from germline, CDR1 is SQVTM and CDR2 is ANQGSEA. The CDR3 DNA sequence: TGCAGCGTTGAGCGGGACCTCGAGCAGTACTTC. This codes for CSVERDLEQYF.

The chain carries TRBV11-2 and TRBJ2-5; TRBD2 might be the D (6 bases). This CDR3 contains 15 residues. V was clipped by 5 bases and J by 1 base, with 14 bases between them. Germline V CDR1 and CDR2: SGHAT, FQNNGV. DNA of the CDR3: TGTGCCAGCAGCCCCCGCCCTAGCGCCCAAGAGACCCAGTACTTC. It yields the protein CASSPRPSAQETQYF.

V gene TRBV30 combines with J gene TRBJ2-7; 8 positions match TRBD1. V shed 3 bases, J shed 7 bases, and the junction held 14 bases outside the gene matches. Germline values: CDR1 GTSNPN, CDR2 SVGIG (reference sequence). The CDR3 extends over 15 amino acids. CDR3 amino acids: CAWSVGAGGLGEQYF. The DNA of the CDR3 is TGTGCCTGGAGCGTCGGGGCAGGGGGCCTGGGAGAGCAGTACTTC.

V gene TRBV19 combines with J gene TRBJ2-5; no reliable D call. Trimming took 5 bases from V and 4 from J, leaving 5 bases between them. The V gene's germline CDR1 is LNHDA and CDR2 SQIVND (reference sequence). The CDR3 runs to 11 residues. The CDR3 DNA is TGTGCCAGTAGTTTAAGAGAGACCCAGTACTTC. This sequence encodes CASSLRETQYF.

The chain recombines TRBV2 with TRBJ2-6, with a weak D call TRBD1 (7 bases). The CDR3 extends over 18 amino acids. Trimming removed 7 bases at V and 1 base at J, with 20 bases between. Germline loops: CDR1 SNHLY, CDR2 FYNNEI. This CDR3 reads CASTGASGGPSGANVLTF. CDR3 nucleotides: TGTGCCAGCACTGGAGCCTCAGGGGGGCCTTCTGGGGCCAACGTCCTGACTTTC.

In this sample, this clone turned up a few times. The chain carries TRBV7-3 and TRBJ2-2, with no clear D. Trimming took 4 bases from V and 2 from J, leaving 14 bases between them. The CDR3 length is 16 residues. CDR1 SGHTA and CDR2 FQGTGA come from the germline V gene. The CDR3 sequence is CASSSHAPVNTGELFF. The CDR3 DNA reads TGTGCCAGCAGCTCCCACGCCCCCGTCAACACCGGGGAGCTGTTTTTT.

This clone was counted once. The chain is built from TRBV10-1 and TRBJ1-1; 8 bases align to TRBD1. Trimming took 9 bases from V and 1 from J; bases not matched to a gene: 7. This CDR3 has 14 amino acids. Per the germline V gene, CDR1 is WNHNN and CDR2 is SYGVQD (reference sequence). The CDR3: CASSSGTGNTEAFF. In DNA, the CDR3 is TGCGCCAGTTCGTCCGGGACAGGGAACACTGAAGCTTTCTTT.

The chain uses TRBV2 and TRBJ2-7, with D tentatively TRBD1 or TRBD2 (5 bases each). This CDR3 contains 15 residues. The germline V gene has CDR1 SNHLY and CDR2 FYNNEI. Trimming stripped 7 bases from V and 5 bases from J, with 21 bases between. The CDR3, as DNA: TGTGCCAGCAAATCCGGGGACGCCGATAGGGACGAGCAGTACGTC. Amino acids: CASKSGDADRDEQYV.

The gene calls are TRBV4-2 and TRBJ1-5; D gene uncertain. Trimming took 1 base from V and 4 from J, leaving 5 bases between them. CDR1 LGHNA and CDR2 YNFKEQ come from the germline V gene. The CDR3 consists of 13 residues. DNA for the CDR3: TGTGCCAGCAGCCAAGGCCTGAATCAGCCCCAGCATTTT. It yields the protein CASSQGLNQPQHF.

This chain joins TRBV6-6 and TRBJ1-1, with TRBD1 matching 10 bases. The CDR3 is 15 amino acids. V lost 6 bases, J lost 2 bases, and 6 bases stayed unmatched. Germline V gives CDR1 MNHNY, CDR2 SVGAGI (reference sequence). The chain's CDR3 is CASRRTGGENTEAFF. In DNA, the CDR3 is TGTGCCAGCAGACGGACAGGGGGAGAAAACACTGAAGCTTTCTTT.

The chain is built from TRBV28 and TRBJ2-7; tentatively, D is TRBD1 or TRBD2 (5 bases each). There are 19 residues in the CDR3. The germline CDR1 and CDR2 sequences are MDHEN and SYDVKM. Trimming took 4 bases from V and 0 from J, leaving 25 bases between them. CDR3 loop: CASSSLGTWSPNSSYEQYF. As DNA, the CDR3 is TGTGCCAGCAGTTCCCTGGGGACGTGGTCCCCCAACAGCTCCTACGAGCAGTACTTC.

The gene calls are TRBV9 and TRBJ1-5; no reliable D call. With 3 bases removed from V and 0 bases from J, the gap between germline ends came to 16 bases. Germline-derived CDR1 and CDR2 are SGDLS and YYNGEE. The CDR3 runs to 17 residues. Here the CDR3 DNA reads TGTGCCAGCAGCGACGGCGTGGGCCCGTATAGCAATCAGCCCCAGCATTTT. Its protein is CASSDGVGPYSNQPQHF.

The J gene is TRBJ2-7, the V gene TRBV27; D is perhaps TRBD1 (6 bases). The germline CDR1 and CDR2 sequences are MNHEY and SMNVEV (reference sequence). The CDR3 loop spans 12 amino acids. With 6 bases removed from V and 3 bases from J, the gap between germline ends came to 9 bases. As DNA, the CDR3 is TGTGCCAGCAGGGGGGCAGGCTACGAGCAGTACTTC. Its protein is CASRGAGYEQYF.

The V call is TRBV7-2, the J call TRBJ2-2; perhaps TRBD2 as D (6 bases). Germline assignment: CDR1 SGHTA and CDR2 FQGNSA. V shed 1 base and J shed 6 bases, with 21 bases lying between them. This CDR3 has 18 residues. CDR3: CASSLGFHGLTSSGELFF. In DNA form, the CDR3 reads TGTGCCAGCAGCTTAGGGTTCCACGGACTAACGAGTTCCGGGGAGCTGTTTTTT.

This chain uses TRBV10-3 with TRBJ1-3; a possible D gene is TRBD1 (5 bases). The V end lost 10 bases, the J end lost 0 bases, and 10 bases lay between the germline ends. Looked up from germline, CDR1 is ENHRY and CDR2 is SYGVKD. The CDR3 contains 13 residues. The CDR3 reads CATRDFSGNTIYF. CDR3 coding DNA: TGTGCCACCCGGGACTTCTCTGGAAACACCATATATTTT.

On this clone itself: At one boundary the junction diverges from the germline segment, which might be a read error. The V and J genes are TRBV7-7 and TRBJ2-5; TRBD1 aligns across 10 bases. Looked up from germline, CDR1 is SSHAT and CDR2 is FNYEAQ (reference sequence). This CDR3 comprises 15 residues. This CDR3 reads CASSFDRGRGETQYF. The CDR3, as DNA: TGTGCTAGCAGCTTCGACAGGGGGCGCGGGGAGACCCAGTACTTC.

The chain combines TRBV6-5 with TRBJ1-5; tentatively, D is TRBD1 (5 bases). V lost 8 bases to trimming and J lost 7 bases, with 12 bases between them. This CDR3 is 12 amino acids long. The germline gives CDR1 MNHEY, CDR2 SVGAGI. The CDR3 DNA follows: TGTGCCAGCCGTCGGGGGAGCCAGCCCCAGCATTTT. Its protein is CASRRGSQPQHF.

V and J are TRBV5-4 and TRBJ2-7, with 9 bases matching TRBD1. After removal of 0 bases from V and 7 bases from J, the junction contained 5 bases not matched to a gene. The CDR3 length is 14 residues. Looked up from germline, CDR1 is SGHNT and CDR2 is YYREEE (reference sequence). Written as DNA, the CDR3 is TGTGCCAGCAGCTTGGACAGGGGGCGGAGGGAGCAGTACGTC. Translating it yields CASSLDRGRREQYV.

This chain joins TRBV6-9 and TRBJ2-3, with D tentatively TRBD1 (6 bases). This CDR3 region has 14 residues. Germline V gene sequence: CDR1 MNHGY, CDR2 SVAAGI. The V end lost 4 bases, the J end lost 2 bases, and 10 bases lay between the germline ends. CDR3 region: CASSSGHSTDTQYF. CDR3 bases: TGTGCCAGCAGTTCGGGACACTCCACAGATACGCAGTATTTT.